The 20 T cell receptor beta chains below all came from one sample that was sequenced in a study of blood T cell repertoires in COVID-19. This table comes from immunoSEQ multiplex PCR, and its TCRdb copy is limited to in-frame clones, with some not included. The sample shows a few hundred thousand clones, about nine tenths of them seen only once. Sequencing input: peripheral blood. The receptors were gathered from a woman aged 45-65 years with COVID-19, enrolled during active disease.

The J gene is TRBJ2-1, the V gene TRBV6-5, with 8 nucleotides matching TRBD2. After removal of 6 bases from V and 6 bases from J, the junction contained 10 bases not matched to a gene. Germline CDR1 MNHEY, CDR2 SVGAGI. This CDR3 spans 15 amino acids. The CDR3 loop reads CASSQAGASGNEQFF. The CDR3 bases are TGTGCCAGCAGCCAAGCGGGAGCCTCAGGCAATGAGCAGTTCTTC.

V is TRBV27 and J is TRBJ1-3; D is possibly TRBD1 (5 bases). The CDR3 covers 14 residues. Trimming took off 4 bases at V and 4 bases at J, with 11 bases between the two ends. Germline loops: CDR1 MNHEY, CDR2 SMNVEV (reference sequence). DNA for the CDR3: TGTGCCAGCAGTTCCGGGGGACGCGGAAACACCATATATTTT. Translation gives CASSSGGRGNTIYF.

This chain joins TRBV18 and TRBJ1-5, with 9 bases aligning to TRBD1. The CDR3 contains 15 residues. The J segment lost 4 bases and the V segment lost 2 bases, leaving 3 bases of the junction unmatched. Per the germline V gene, CDR1 is KGHSH and CDR2 is LQKENI. CDR3 bases: TGTGCCAGCTCACCAAGGACAGGGGCTAATCAGCCCCAGCATTTT. It translates to CASSPRTGANQPQHF.

This clone was counted a few times. The chain employs TRBV19 and TRBJ2-1; possibly TRBD2 for D (7 bases). Trimming took off 5 bases at V and 0 bases at J, with 32 bases between the two ends. This CDR3 is 22 amino acids long. From germline, CDR1 is LNHDA and CDR2 SQIVND (reference sequence). CDR3 in amino acids: CASSHLTWPGASAGVSYNEQFF. CDR3 DNA: TGTGCCAGTAGTCACCTCACTTGGCCAGGGGCCTCGGCGGGAGTCTCCTACAATGAGCAGTTCTTC.

The chain combines TRBV4-1 with TRBJ2-7; perhaps TRBD1 as D (5 bases). Looked up from germline, CDR1 is MGHRA and CDR2 is YSYEKL. The CDR3 has 14 amino acids. Trimming cost V 4 bases and J 4 bases, with 14 bases left between them. This CDR3 reads CASSRRQGSYEQYF. CDR3 bases: TGCGCCAGCAGCCGAAGGCAGGGATCGTACGAGCAGTACTTC.

This chain connects TRBV7-2 to TRBJ1-3; weak D call: TRBD1 (6 bases). The CDR3 is 16 residues long. Germline V CDR1 and CDR2: SGHTA, FQGNSA. Trimming cost V 3 bases and J 0 bases, with 12 bases left between them. CDR3 in DNA: TGTGCCAGCAGCTTGGGGGGGGCCAGCTCTGGAAACACCATATATTTT. It is translated as CASSLGGASSGNTIYF.

This clone was found many times. The chain recombines TRBV3-1 (or the pseudogene TRBV3-2) with TRBJ1-2; 8 bases align to TRBD1. Germline CDR1 is LGHDT and CDR2 is YNNKEL (reference sequence). J gave up 1 base and V 1 base, and 8 bases lay outside the gene matches. CDR3 length: 17 residues. The CDR3 reads CASSQVSRGQGNYGYTF. The CDR3 DNA reads TGTGCCAGCAGCCAAGTCAGCCGAGGACAGGGTAACTATGGCTACACCTTC.

V is TRBV7-9 and J is TRBJ2-7; TRBD1 aligns across 7 bases. The ends lost 5 bases at V and 5 bases at J; junction bases unmatched: 18. The CDR3 consists of 17 residues. The germline V gene has CDR1 SEHNR and CDR2 FQNEAQ (reference sequence). The CDR3 protein is CASSLHPGQLLGHEQYF. As DNA, the CDR3 is TGTGCCAGCAGCCTACACCCGGGACAGCTTCTCGGGCACGAGCAGTACTTC.

The chain is built from TRBV7-2 and TRBJ1-1; 7 bases are a match to TRBD1. The V and J ends lost 1 base and 8 bases, in that order; junction bases with no gene match: 1. This CDR3 spans 12 amino acids. In germline, CDR1 is SGHTA, CDR2 FQGNSA. In DNA, the CDR3 is TGTGCCAGCAGCTTAGTAGGGGGCGAAGCTTTCTTT. Amino acid sequence: CASSLVGGEAFF.

The chain is built from TRBV6-5 and TRBJ1-4; D is possibly TRBD1 (6 bases). Germline loops: CDR1 MNHEY, CDR2 SVGAGI. Trimming pared 0 bases from V and 6 bases from J, leaving 11 bases between. This CDR3 has 15 residues. Here the CDR3 DNA reads TGTGCCAGCAGTTACTCGGAGACAGGACATGAAAAACTGTTTTTT. Translating it yields CASSYSETGHEKLFF.

V and J are TRBV2 and TRBJ2-1, with a tentative D call TRBD2 (7 bases). Trimming removed 6 bases at V and 10 bases at J, with 28 bases between. Germline V gene lookup returns CDR1 SNHLY and CDR2 FYNNEI. The CDR3 runs 17 residues. DNA of the CDR3: TGTGCCAGCAGGCCTTGGGGGGCGGGAGTCCGATTTAGCGAGCAGTTCTTC. It translates to CASRPWGAGVRFSEQFF. Together with reference TRBV2 and TRBJ2-1, the CDR3 gives the full variable domain: EPEVTQTPSHQVTQMGQEVILRCVPISNHLYFYWYRQILGQKVEFLVSFYNNEISEKSEIFDDQFSVERPDGSNFTLKIRSTKLEDSAMYFCASRPWGAGVRFSEQFFGPGTRLTVL.

The chain has TRBV6-6 and TRBJ1-5; TRBD1 might be the D (6 bases). V was shortened by 11 bases and J by 4 bases, with 15 bases between the two germline ends. The germline CDR1 and CDR2 sequences are MNHNY and SVGAGI (reference sequence). The CDR3 contains 13 residues. The CDR3 DNA follows: TGTGCCTCCTGTAACAGGGAAAATCAGCCCCAGCATTTT. This encodes CASCNRENQPQHF.

The chain uses TRBV5-4 and TRBJ2-1; 11 bases fit TRBD2. The germline V gene has CDR1 SGHNT and CDR2 YYREEE (reference sequence). The junction had 4 bases not matched to a gene; V was cut back by 4 bases and J by 4 bases. CDR3 length: 15 amino acids. CDR3 DNA sequence: TGTGCCAGCAGCCAGACTAGCGGGACTTACAATGAGCAGTTCTTC. Its translation: CASSQTSGTYNEQFF.

This clone has only one observation. J is TRBJ2-7 and V is TRBV5-4, with 13 bases fitting TRBD2. Germline-derived CDR1 and CDR2 are SGHNT and YYREEE (reference sequence). The junction had 0 bases not matched to a gene; V was cut back by 4 bases and J by 5 bases. This CDR3 is 13 amino acids long. The CDR3 DNA sequence: TGTGCCAGCAGCGGACTAGCGGGAGACGAGCAGTACTTC. Translated, it gives CASSGLAGDEQYF.

The V gene is TRBV12-5, the J gene TRBJ1-6; D is undetermined. This CDR3 is built from 14 residues. Per germline, CDR1 LGHNT and CDR2 FRNRAP. V shed 1 base and J shed 7 bases, with 8 bases lying between them. The CDR3 DNA sequence: TGTGCTAGTGGTTTGGATCCACGGAATTCACCCCTCCACTTT. Translating gives CASGLDPRNSPLHF.

The chain links TRBV11-2 to TRBJ1-4; D not resolved. The V and J ends lost 0 bases and 11 bases respectively, with 13 bases between them. Looked up from germline, CDR1 is SGHAT and CDR2 is FQNNGV. The CDR3 covers 14 residues. CDR3 DNA: TGTGCCAGCAGCTTAGATAGCGGACCGTTTAAACTGTTTTTT. Protein: CASSLDSGPFKLFF.

A word on this clone: This same CDR3 is encoded by further DNA sequences in the sample. The chain recombines TRBV19 with TRBJ2-5; 14 positions agree with TRBD2. Germline V gene sequence: CDR1 LNHDA, CDR2 SQIVND (reference sequence). V was clipped by 10 bases and J by 4 bases; unmatched bases: 17. The CDR3 runs to 18 residues. In DNA, the CDR3 is TGTGCCACGGGGGGGGGAGGGCGACTAGCGGGAGGGATAGAGACCCAGTACTTC. Its translation: CATGGGGRLAGGIETQYF.

V is TRBV6-5 and J is TRBJ2-1; 11 bases map to TRBD2. Germline V lookup: CDR1 MNHEY, CDR2 SVGAGI. J was trimmed by 5 bases and V by 4 bases; bases with no gene match: 7. The CDR3 runs to 16 residues. CDR3 coding DNA: TGTGCCAGCAGTTCAAGAAGACTAGCGGGAAACAATGAGCAGTTCTTC. The encoded protein is CASSSRRLAGNNEQFF.

V usage is TRBV11-2 and J usage is TRBJ1-1, with 9 bases aligning to TRBD1. Germline-derived CDR1 and CDR2 are SGHAT and FQNNGV. The V gene end was trimmed by 1 base and the J gene end by 11 bases; junction bases not matched to a gene: 14. The CDR3 covers 16 residues. CDR3 region: CASSLVGVRDRARAFF. In DNA, the CDR3 is TGTGCCAGCAGCTTAGTTGGTGTCCGGGACAGGGCGAGGGCTTTCTTT.

This chain connects TRBV20-1 to TRBJ2-7; a weak D match, TRBD2 (5 bases). Germline assignment: CDR1 DFQATT and CDR2 SNEGSKA (reference sequence). The CDR3 totals 15 residues. The germline V and J ends were trimmed by 3 bases and 7 bases, with 22 bases remaining between them. In nucleotides, the CDR3 is TGCAGTGCTAGTGCCGGGAACTCCCTCAGGTGGGAGCAGTACTTC. It encodes CSASAGNSLRWEQYF.